A single sample is the source of the 27 T cell receptor beta chains below, sequenced in a study of blood T cell repertoires in COVID-19. The method was immunoSEQ multiplex PCR; TCRdb's version includes in-frame clones alone and lacks a portion of them. This table holds around 130,000 clones, roughly 90% found once. The sequencing sample was made of peripheral blood. The receptors come from a man aged 65 to 85 with active COVID-19.

V is TRBV29-1 and J is TRBJ1-3; D is unresolved. V lost 4 bases to trimming and J lost 0 bases, with 10 bases between them. The CDR3 is 14 residues long. Germline values: CDR1 SQVTM, CDR2 ANQGSEA. The CDR3 DNA reads as TGCAGCGTTGGGGAGCGGAGCTCTGGAAACACCATATATTTT. Translation: CSVGERSSGNTIYF.

The rearrangement joins TRBV27 to TRBJ1-1; tentatively, D is TRBD1 (6 bases). The V gene's germline CDR1 is MNHEY and CDR2 SMNVEV (reference sequence). V was cut by 7 bases and J by 5 bases, with 14 bases left in between. This CDR3 comprises 13 residues. The CDR3 here is CASNTGLGTEAFF. The CDR3 bases are TGTGCCAGCAACACAGGGTTGGGTACTGAAGCTTTCTTT.

The chain joins TRBV27 to TRBJ2-7, with 7 bases lining up with TRBD1. CDR3 length equals 14 residues. CDR1 and CDR2 (germline): MNHEY, SMNVEV (reference sequence). V gave up 6 bases and J gave up 3 bases; unmatched junction bases: 8. The chain's CDR3 is CASSPGGTDYEQYF. CDR3 DNA: TGTGCCAGCAGCCCAGGGGGTACAGACTACGAGCAGTACTTC.

The chain recombines TRBV2 with TRBJ2-7; 14 positions agree with TRBD2. Germline values: CDR1 SNHLY, CDR2 FYNNEI. J was trimmed by 4 bases and V by 7 bases; bases with no gene match: 6. The CDR3 sequence is 15 residues long. Here the CDR3 reads CASTIGLAGGYEQYF. CDR3 sequence (DNA): TGTGCCAGCACCATCGGACTAGCGGGGGGATACGAGCAGTACTTC.

V usage is TRBV5-5 and J usage is TRBJ1-1; no firm D call. Germline loops: CDR1 SGHKS, CDR2 YYEKEE (reference sequence). This CDR3 is 14 amino acids long. Trimming shortened V by 1 base and J by 0 bases, and 7 bases separated the two germline ends. CDR3 amino acids: CASSLQRMNTEAFF. The CDR3 nucleotides read TGTGCCAGCAGCTTGCAGAGGATGAACACTGAAGCTTTCTTT.

CDR3: CASSPQGGNQPQHF. In DNA, the CDR3 is TGTGCCAGCAGTCCCCAGGGGGGCAATCAGCCCCAGCATTTT. This rearrangement joins TRBV27 to TRBJ1-5; the match to TRBD1 covers 7 bases. CDR3 length: 14 amino acids. Germline V gene lookup returns CDR1 MNHEY and CDR2 SMNVEV (reference sequence). V dropped 5 bases and J dropped 2; count of bases not matched to a gene: 3.

The V and J genes are TRBV7-2 and TRBJ2-7, with D possibly TRBD2 on 5 matching bases. Germline CDR1 is SGHTA and CDR2 is FQGNSA. This CDR3 is built from 15 residues. Trimming took off 5 bases at V and 2 bases at J, with 16 bases between the two ends. The CDR3 region has the DNA TGTGCCAGCAGCCCTTATGCGGGCTCCCCCTACGAGCAGTACTTC. This encodes CASSPYAGSPYEQYF.

V usage is TRBV18 and J usage is TRBJ2-7; D is undetermined. Germline V CDR1 and CDR2: KGHSH, LQKENI. V was clipped by 3 bases and J by 5 bases, with 8 bases between them. This CDR3 is built from 12 residues. The DNA of the CDR3 is TGTGCCAGCTCACCTCGAGCCGACGAGCAGTACTTC. It encodes CASSPRADEQYF.

The CDR3 loop is CASSQGLAGGTGELFF. The CDR3 DNA sequence: TGTGCCAGCAGCCAGGGACTAGCGGGAGGAACCGGGGAGCTGTTTTTT. The chain employs TRBV11-2 and TRBJ2-2; 15 bases align to TRBD2. CDR1 and CDR2 from the germline V gene are SGHAT and FQNNGV. Trimming cost V 5 bases and J 5 bases; bases outside gene matches: 3. The CDR3 spans 16 residues.

This clone has a single count. The chain is built from TRBV5-1 and TRBJ1-6; TRBD1 aligns across 9 bases. Germline assignment: CDR1 SGHRS and CDR2 YFSETQ. With 5 bases clipped from V and 8 bases from J, the junction kept 8 bases outside the gene matches. The CDR3 is made up of 15 amino acids. The CDR3 DNA is TGCGCCAGCAGTACGCAGGACAGGGGAGATTCACCCCTCCACTTT. This translates into CASSTQDRGDSPLHF.

About this clone: One junction end disagrees with the germline gene, perhaps due to a read error. Other DNA sequences in the sample encode the same CDR3. The chain joins TRBV5-4 to TRBJ1-2; maybe TRBD1 (5 bases). The length of the CDR3 is 14 residues. Germline V gene lookup returns CDR1 SGHNT and CDR2 YYREEE (reference sequence). The CDR3 sequence: CASSLGQLGRGYTF. DNA of the CDR3: TGCGCCAGCAGCTTGGGGCAGTTGGGGAGGGGCTACACCTTC.

This clone was seen just once. V is TRBV2 and J is TRBJ2-7; 11 bases line up with TRBD2. Germline CDR1 is SNHLY and CDR2 is FYNNEI. The V segment lost 5 bases and the J segment 3 bases; nucleotides outside the gene matches: 3. The CDR3 length is 14 residues. This CDR3 is CASSWTSGFYEQYF. The CDR3 nucleotides read TGTGCCAGCAGTTGGACTAGCGGGTTCTACGAGCAGTACTTC.

This chain joins TRBV5-1 and TRBJ2-7; D gene uncertain. There are 16 residues in the CDR3. CDR1 and CDR2 from the germline V gene are SGHRS and YFSETQ. Trimming pared 0 bases from V and 6 bases from J, leaving 19 bases between. CDR3 nucleotide sequence: TGCGCCAGCAGCTTGGCAACCCAGCCTCAGCGCGGCGAGCAGTACTTC. The encoded protein is CASSLATQPQRGEQYF.

This rearrangement joins TRBV11-2 to TRBJ2-7, with 10 bases matching TRBD2. The CDR3 loop spans 15 amino acids. With 8 bases clipped from V and 3 bases from J, the junction kept 10 bases outside the gene matches. The V gene's germline CDR1 is SGHAT and CDR2 FQNNGV. The CDR3 spells CASRRTSGDGYEQYF. CDR3 nucleotide sequence: TGTGCCAGCCGCCGGACTAGCGGCGACGGCTACGAGCAGTACTTC.

In this sample, this clone turned up once. The chain combines TRBV5-4 with TRBJ2-1; D unresolved. CDR1 is SGHNT and CDR2 is YYREEE in the germline V gene (reference sequence). V shed 0 bases and J shed 0 bases, with 4 bases lying between them. This CDR3 has 14 residues. CDR3 sequence reads: CASSLDYSYNEQFF. DNA of the CDR3: TGTGCCAGCAGCTTGGACTACTCCTACAATGAGCAGTTCTTC.

The CDR3 nucleotides read TGTGCCAGTAGTCAGGGCAGGATTAACACTGAAGCTTTCTTT. This sequence encodes CASSQGRINTEAFF. The gene calls are TRBV19 and TRBJ1-1; TRBD1 is a possible D gene (5 bases). Germline-derived CDR1 and CDR2 are LNHDA and SQIVND (reference sequence). Trimming cost V 5 bases and J 2 bases, with 12 bases left between them. The CDR3 is made up of 14 amino acids.

The chain combines TRBV25-1 with TRBJ1-4, with 10 bases aligning to TRBD1. The CDR3 totals 13 residues. Trimming removed 8 bases from V and 8 bases from J; junction bases left unmatched: 5. Germline CDR1 reads MGHDK; CDR2 reads SYGVNS. In DNA, the CDR3 is TGTGCCAGCCGACAGGGGGCCGGCGAAAAACTGTTTTTT. It specifies CASRQGAGEKLFF. Using reference TRBV25-1 and TRBJ1-4 for the parts outside the CDR3, the full variable domain is EADIYQTPRYLVIGTGKKITLECSQTMGHDKMYWYQQDPGMELHLIHYSYGVNSTEKGDLSSESTVSRIRTEHFPLTLESARPSHTSQYLCASRQGAGEKLFFGSGTQLSVL.

The V gene is TRBV11-1, the J gene TRBJ1-1; TRBD1 aligns across 7 bases. J was trimmed by 5 bases and V by 5 bases; bases with no gene match: 14. The germline gives CDR1 SGHAT, CDR2 FQDESV (reference sequence). The CDR3 spans 16 residues. In DNA form, the CDR3 reads TGTGCCAGCAGCGAGAACGCAGGGGGGAGTAGGACTGAAGCTTTCTTT. Its protein product is CASSENAGGSRTEAFF.

This chain uses TRBV6-5 with TRBJ2-1, with 7 bases aligning to TRBD2. Germline CDR1 and CDR2: MNHEY and SVGAGI. J was trimmed by 9 bases and V by 0 bases; bases with no gene match: 11. This CDR3 contains 16 residues. Here the CDR3 reads CASSYSGISGVGEQFF. The CDR3 DNA follows: TGTGCCAGCAGTTACTCGGGGATAAGCGGGGTGGGTGAGCAGTTCTTC.

This CDR3 reads CASSLDGPGGGEQYF. The CDR3 DNA reads as TGTGCCAGCAGCTTAGACGGGCCCGGGGGAGGCGAGCAGTACTTC. This chain joins TRBV7-8 and TRBJ2-7, with D perhaps TRBD2 (6 bases). V was clipped by 1 base and J by 6 bases, with 16 bases between them. Germline V gene sequence: CDR1 SGHVS, CDR2 FQNEAQ. This CDR3 region has 15 residues. Full variable domain (missing parts from reference TRBV7-8 and TRBJ2-7): GAGVSQSPRYKVAKRGQDVALRCDPISGHVSLFWYQQALGQGPEFLTYFQNEAQLDKSGLPSDRFFAERPEGSVSTLKIQRTQQEDSAVYLCASSLDGPGGGEQYFGPGTRLTVT.

The chain uses TRBV18 and TRBJ2-5, with 7 bases identical to TRBD2. J lost 4 bases, V lost 2 bases, and 7 bases had no gene match. The CDR3 is made up of 15 amino acids. The germline V gene has CDR1 KGHSH and CDR2 LQKENI. As DNA, the CDR3 is TGTGCCAGCTCACCAGGCGGGAGTCTCGCAGAGACCCAGTACTTC. This translates into CASSPGGSLAETQYF.

This sequence joins TRBV3-1 (or the pseudogene TRBV3-2) and TRBJ2-7, with 9 bases matching TRBD2. Germline V lookup: CDR1 LGHDT, CDR2 YNNKEL (reference sequence). J lost 7 bases, V lost 4 bases, and 11 bases had no gene match. CDR3 length: 15 residues. The CDR3 is CASSPRLAVLGEQYF. Written as DNA, the CDR3 is TGTGCCAGCAGCCCCCGACTAGCGGTACTTGGGGAGCAGTACTTC.

This rearrangement joins TRBV13 to TRBJ2-1, with 13 bases aligning to TRBD2. The CDR3 extends over 16 amino acids. Per germline, CDR1 PRHDT and CDR2 FYEKMQ (reference sequence). V lost 4 bases to trimming and J lost 7 bases; unmatched junction nucleotides: 7. CDR3 loop: CASSSSGLAGMNEQFF. CDR3 DNA sequence: TGTGCCAGCAGCTCCTCGGGACTAGCGGGAATGAATGAGCAGTTCTTC. Together with reference TRBV13 and TRBJ2-1, the CDR3 gives the full variable domain: AAGVIQSPRHLIKEKRETATLKCYPIPRHDTVYWYQQGPGQDPQFLISFYEKMQSDKGSIPDRFSAQQFSDYHSELNMSSLELGDSALYFCASSSSGLAGMNEQFFGPGTRLTVL.

This clone was detected once. This chain connects TRBV5-6 to TRBJ2-7; 7 nucleotides agree with TRBD2. V was pared by 2 bases and J by 2 bases, with 4 bases of the junction left unmatched. The CDR3 contains 14 residues. Germline CDR1 is SGHDT and CDR2 is YYEEEE. The CDR3: CASSFSSGPYEQYF. CDR3 sequence (DNA): TGTGCCAGCAGCTTCTCTAGCGGACCCTACGAGCAGTACTTC.

This chain uses TRBV5-4 with TRBJ1-6; possibly TRBD1 for D (6 bases). The CDR3 loop spans 15 amino acids. V lost 4 bases and J lost 7, with 15 bases in between. CDR1 is SGHNT and CDR2 is YYREEE in the germline V gene (reference sequence). CDR3 loop: CASSPSRQVNSPLHF. In DNA, the CDR3 is TGTGCCAGCAGCCCCTCCCGACAGGTCAATTCACCCCTCCACTTT.

The rearrangement joins TRBV28 to TRBJ2-7; 9 nucleotides align to TRBD1. Germline-derived CDR1 and CDR2 are MDHEN and SYDVKM. V shed 9 bases, J shed 7 bases, and the junction held 19 bases outside the gene matches. The CDR3 is 16 residues long. The CDR3 loop is CASPPGQGKDYVEQYF. The DNA of the CDR3 is TGTGCCAGTCCCCCGGGACAGGGTAAGGACTACGTGGAGCAGTACTTC.

The chain couples TRBV5-6 to TRBJ2-1, with a weak D call TRBD2 (5 bases). Trimming cost V 3 bases and J 0 bases, with 16 bases left between them. CDR1 is SGHDT and CDR2 is YYEEEE in the germline V gene. CDR3 length equals 17 residues. CDR3 sequence: CASSSTTRRGSYNEQFF. DNA for the CDR3: TGTGCCAGCAGCTCTACAACTAGACGGGGCTCCTACAATGAGCAGTTCTTC.